This paragraph covers one T cell receptor beta chain sequence. As yet, its antigen is unknown. This sample is part of a study of pediatric ulcerative colitis. Study outcomes and limitations: Repertoires came from total lymphocyte DNA, not specific subsets.

Before the diagnostic colonoscopy, ulcerative colitis patients were free of immunosuppressive medication. Method: immunoSEQ multiplex PCR; TCRdb's copy keeps in-frame clones and lacks some. In the table there are roughly 70,000 clones, roughly 90% of which are singletons. Losses at the gene ends were 5 bases for V and 6 bases for J; bases not matched to a gene: 10. Germline V CDR1 and CDR2: SGHTA, FQGNSA. This CDR3 spans 16 amino acids. The chain uses TRBV7-2 and TRBJ2-7; 13 bases are a match to TRBD2. The sequence was obtained from a boy younger than 18 with severe ulcerative colitis. Sequenced sample: blood. CDR3 sequence: CASSPRTSGSLGEQYF. The CDR3 DNA sequence: TGTGCCAGCAGCCCGAGGACTAGCGGGAGCCTCGGCGAGCAGTACTTC.